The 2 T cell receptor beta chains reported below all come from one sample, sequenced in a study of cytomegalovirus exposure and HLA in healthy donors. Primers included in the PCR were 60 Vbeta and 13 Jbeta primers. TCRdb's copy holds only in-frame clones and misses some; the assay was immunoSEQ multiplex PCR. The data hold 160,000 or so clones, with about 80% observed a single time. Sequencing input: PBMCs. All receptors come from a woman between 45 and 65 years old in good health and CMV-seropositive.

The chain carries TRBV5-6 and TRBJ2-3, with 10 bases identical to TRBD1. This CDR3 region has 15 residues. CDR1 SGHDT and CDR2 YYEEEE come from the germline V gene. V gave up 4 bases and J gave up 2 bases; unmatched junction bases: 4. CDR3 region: CASSRDRGTTDTQYF. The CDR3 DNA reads TGTGCCAGCAGCCGGGACAGGGGAACCACAGATACGCAGTATTTT.

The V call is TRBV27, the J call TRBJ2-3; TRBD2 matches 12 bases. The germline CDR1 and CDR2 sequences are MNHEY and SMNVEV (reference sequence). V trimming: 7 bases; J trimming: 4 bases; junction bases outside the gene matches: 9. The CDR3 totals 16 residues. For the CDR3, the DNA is TGTGCCAGCACCCCCAGGACTAGCGGGGAATCAGATACGCAGTATTTT. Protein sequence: CASTPRTSGESDTQYF.